The clone carrying this T cell receptor (beta chain) occurred once. It was with a sample-barcoded 5' primer and a J-beta primer mix that a second PCR of about 7 to 12 cycles was run. TCRdb re-called the 5' RACE reads with MiXCR, one entry per CDR3 protein. Among roughly 800,000 distinct CDR3 sequences, 58% were seen once, and the ten largest hold about 20%. This entry is derived from a study of blood T cells in healthy people across ages. The CDR3 covers 14 residues. CDR1 and CDR2 from the germline V gene are SGDLS and YYNGEE. Between the trimmed V and J ends, which lost 1 base and 6 bases, there was a span of 14 bases.

The chain carries TRBV9 and TRBJ2-7; weak D call: TRBD2 (7 bases). Sequencing used blood. The receptor's source is a young man in good health. The CDR3 DNA reads as TGTGCCAGCAGCGTATCCGGGGGGCTACGCGAGCAGTACTTC. This encodes CASSVSGGLREQYF. The complete variable domain, with remaining parts taken from reference TRBV9 and TRBJ2-7, reads DSGVTQTPKHLITATGQRVTLRCSPRSGDLSVYWYQQSLDQGLQFLIQYYNGEERAKGNILERFSAQQFPDLHSELNLSSLELGDSALYFCASSVSGGLREQYFGPGTRLTVT.